This TCR beta chain was identified in a study of blood T cell repertoires in COVID-19. Study-wide background: Material from acute and convalescent COVID-19 was sourced from the United States, Italy and Spain. T cells, B-cell-depleted T cells, or PBMCs supplied cDNA or gDNA.

Ages ranged from roughly 18 to 100 years, with residence in around 24 US areas. Recovered status in Cohort 3 required two negative PCRs, clearance, or symptom resolution. Germline CDR1 and CDR2: SGHRS and YFSETQ. The CDR3 sequence is 14 residues long. The V and J ends lost 1 base and 4 bases, in that order; junction bases with no gene match: 4. Using immunoSEQ multiplex PCR, the repertoire was profiled, and TCRdb retains in-frame clones only, with some absent. Of over 150,000 clones in the sample, roughly four fifths were seen once. This chain uses TRBV5-1 with TRBJ2-5; 7 nucleotides align to TRBD1. The sequence came from a man aged 40-55 years who had recovered from COVID-19. Source material: PBMCs or T cells enriched from blood (not recorded which). The CDR3 DNA follows: TGCGCCAGCAGCTTGAGGCCAGGGGGAGAGACCCAGTACTTC. This translates into CASSLRPGGETQYF.